Each of the 15 T cell receptor beta chains below was sequenced from the same sample in a study of shared clonotypes between healthy human individuals. Sequencing was performed with immunoSEQ multiplex PCR; in TCRdb, only in-frame clones are kept and a portion is missing. The sample has about half a million clones, roughly four fifths seen once. The specimen was PBMCs. These receptors all come from a woman aged 40 to 50 in good health. Some clones in this sample may be carry-over from other donors' samples.

Points on this clone: The sample holds other DNA sequences that translate to the same CDR3. The J gene is TRBJ2-5, the V gene TRBV18; D is unresolved. Trimming took off 1 base at V and 5 bases at J, with 2 bases between the two ends. Germline V gives CDR1 KGHSH, CDR2 LQKENI. The CDR3 covers 11 residues. CDR3 sequence: CASSPQETQYF. In DNA form, the CDR3 reads TGTGCCAGCTCACCACAGGAGACCCAGTACTTC.

The table lists this clone with a few counts. The J gene is TRBJ1-1, the V gene TRBV4-3, with D unclear. Germline CDR1 LGHNA, CDR2 YSLEER. This CDR3 region has 14 residues. V was clipped by 0 bases and J by 5 bases, with 10 bases between them. CDR3 nucleotide sequence: TGCGCCAGCAGCCAAGATCATGGGAGGACTGAAGCTTTCTTT. Amino acids: CASSQDHGRTEAFF.

The chain carries TRBV5-1 and TRBJ1-3; no clear D gene. The V gene lost 0 bases and the J gene lost 0 bases, with 7 bases spanning the gap. The germline gives CDR1 SGHRS, CDR2 YFSETQ. The CDR3 consists of 15 residues. CDR3 DNA sequence: TGCGCCAGCAGCTTGGGACGGAGCTCTGGAAACACCATATATTTT. Translating it yields CASSLGRSSGNTIYF.

The gene calls are TRBV29-1 and TRBJ2-7; a possible D gene is TRBD2 (5 bases). Deletions cut 4 bases from V and 4 bases from J, with 14 bases between. This CDR3 comprises 13 residues. Germline CDR1 is SQVTM and CDR2 is ANQGSEA. CDR3 amino acids: CSVGGPGIYEQYF. CDR3 coding DNA: TGCAGCGTTGGAGGGCCGGGAATTTACGAGCAGTACTTC.

The V gene is TRBV7-9, the J gene TRBJ2-1; D call uncertain. CDR1 and CDR2 (germline): SEHNR, FQNEAQ (reference sequence). The CDR3 covers 13 residues. V was cut by 5 bases and J by 4 bases, with 9 bases left in between. CDR3 amino acids: CASSPQQYNEQFF. The CDR3 bases are TGTGCCAGCAGCCCACAGCAGTACAATGAGCAGTTCTTC.

As for this clone: This sample also contains other DNA sequences that code for the same CDR3. The chain links TRBV19 to TRBJ1-5, with a weak D call TRBD1 (5 bases). Trimming shortened V by 5 bases and J by 5 bases, and 10 bases separated the two germline ends. This CDR3 comprises 13 residues. Germline V lookup: CDR1 LNHDA, CDR2 SQIVND (reference sequence). CDR3 region: CASSQGRDQPQHF. The DNA for the CDR3 is TGTGCCAGTAGTCAGGGCCGGGATCAGCCCCAGCATTTT.

V usage is TRBV11-2 and J usage is TRBJ2-1; D is uncertain. Germline values: CDR1 SGHAT, CDR2 FQNNGV. Trimming cost V 1 base and J 3 bases, with 7 bases left between them. This CDR3 has 14 residues. The CDR3 DNA follows: TGTGCCAGCAGCTTAGTCCTAGGCTACAATGAGCAGTTCTTC. This translates into CASSLVLGYNEQFF.

The rearrangement uses TRBV29-1 and TRBJ2-1; 7 nucleotides agree with TRBD1. V lost 7 bases to trimming and J lost 8 bases; unmatched junction nucleotides: 11. The CDR3 sequence is 13 residues long. Germline V gives CDR1 SQVTM, CDR2 ANQGSEA. In nucleotides, the CDR3 is TGCAGCGGTGACAGGGAGACATACGATGAGCAGTTCTTC. Its translation is CSGDRETYDEQFF.

This chain uses TRBV9 with TRBJ2-2, with a weak D call TRBD1 (6 bases). Per germline, CDR1 SGDLS and CDR2 YYNGEE. The V end was cut by 4 bases, the J end by 1 base, with 20 bases between. This CDR3 has 18 amino acids. The chain's CDR3 is CASSLGASRTENTGELFF. CDR3 nucleotide sequence: TGTGCCAGCAGCTTGGGAGCGAGCAGGACAGAGAACACCGGGGAGCTGTTTTTT.

This clone was seen only a few times. This chain links TRBV5-6 with TRBJ2-3; 9 bases align to TRBD2. This CDR3 has 18 residues. Per germline, CDR1 SGHDT and CDR2 YYEEEE. The V and J ends lost 2 bases and 0 bases, in that order; junction bases with no gene match: 10. CDR3 in amino acids: CASSFAGGTSGSTDTQYF. The CDR3 coding sequence is TGTGCCAGCAGCTTTGCGGGGGGGACTAGTGGCAGCACAGATACGCAGTATTTT.

Notes on this clone: A far larger clone is just one base off, so this is likely a read error. This is likely a read error, given that the CDR3 carries no conserved phenylalanine or tryptophan at its end. This chain uses TRBV5-1 with TRBJ1-2, with unresolved D. V dropped 0 bases and J dropped 1 base, with 7 bases sitting between them. The germline V gene has CDR1 SGHRS and CDR2 YFSETQ. The CDR3 runs 14 residues. The CDR3 sequence is CASSLEGSNYGYTL. The CDR3 region has the DNA TGCGCCAGCAGCTTGGAGGGCAGTAACTATGGCTACACCCTC.

This clone was observed a single time. This sequence joins TRBV6-1 and TRBJ1-5; 8 nucleotides line up with TRBD1. CDR3 size: 13 residues. Germline CDR1 and CDR2: MNHNS and SASEGT. The CDR3 here is CASQGASNQPQHF. CDR3 nucleotides: TGTGCTAGCCAGGGGGCAAGCAATCAGCCCCAGCATTTT.

The chain couples TRBV10-3 to TRBJ1-1; unclear D gene. V was trimmed by 5 bases and J by 1 base, leaving 11 bases between them. CDR1 and CDR2 (germline): ENHRY, SYGVKD. There are 14 residues in the CDR3. Here the CDR3 DNA reads TGTGCCATCAGTATAGGGCGGGGGAACACTGAAGCTTTCTTT. It encodes CAISIGRGNTEAFF.

This clone was detected many times. This chain's CDR3 is CASSEWERNGYTF. The CDR3 DNA follows: TGTGCCAGCAGTGAATGGGAGAGAAATGGCTACACCTTC. The V and J genes are TRBV25-1 and TRBJ1-2; D gene ambiguous. The germline V gene encodes CDR1 MGHDK and CDR2 SYGVNS. Trimming stripped 1 base from V and 6 bases from J, with 9 bases between. This CDR3 has 13 amino acids.

The V and J genes are TRBV10-1 and TRBJ2-5; TRBD1 might be the D (6 bases). CDR3 length equals 16 residues. V shed 3 bases and J shed 4 bases, with 18 bases lying between them. Germline V gene sequence: CDR1 WNHNN, CDR2 SYGVQD (reference sequence). CDR3 region: CASSDGTQGRGETQYF. CDR3 nucleotides: TGCGCCAGCAGTGACGGAACACAGGGAAGGGGAGAGACCCAGTACTTC.